This T cell receptor (beta chain) was captured in a study of shared clonotypes between healthy human individuals. V was clipped by 2 bases and J by 9 bases, with 19 bases between them. The germline gives CDR1 SGHAT, CDR2 FQNNGV. This CDR3 region has 15 residues. An even split of each subset's genomic DNA across several immunoSEQ plates was performed. Profiling relied on immunoSEQ multiplex PCR, and the TCRdb table lists in-frame clones only, not all of them. This sample has 950,000 to 1,200,000 clones, with around 77% found just once. This clone was counted once. The V gene is TRBV11-2, the J gene TRBJ1-1; no firm D call. The specimen was memory CD4+ T cells from PBMCs. The subset is: CD45RA-negative fraction. This sequence originates from a man aged 18 to 30 in good health. Some clones in this sample may be carry-over from other donors' samples. Here the CDR3 reads CASSLNGGLGYKAFF. The CDR3 DNA follows: TGTGCCAGCAGCTTAAATGGTGGGCTCGGGTACAAAGCTTTCTTT.